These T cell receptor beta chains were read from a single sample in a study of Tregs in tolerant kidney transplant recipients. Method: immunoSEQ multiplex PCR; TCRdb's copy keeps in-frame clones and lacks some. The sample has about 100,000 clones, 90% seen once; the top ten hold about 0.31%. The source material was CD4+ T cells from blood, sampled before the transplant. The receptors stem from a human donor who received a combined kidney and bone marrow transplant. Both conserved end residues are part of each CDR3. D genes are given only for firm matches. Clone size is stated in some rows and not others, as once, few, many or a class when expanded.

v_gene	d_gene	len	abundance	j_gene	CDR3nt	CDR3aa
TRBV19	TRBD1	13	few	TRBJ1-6	TGTGCCGCCCGAGGACAGGCGGTTTCACCCCTCCACTTT	CAARGQAVSPLHF
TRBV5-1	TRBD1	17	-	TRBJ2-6	TGCGCCAGCAGCTTTCGGACAGGGGGATCTGGGGCCAACGTCCTGACTTTC	CASSFRTGGSGANVLTF
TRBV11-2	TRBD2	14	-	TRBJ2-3	TGTGCCAGCAGCTTAAGGCTAGCGGTAGATACGCAGTATTTT	CASSLRLAVDTQYF
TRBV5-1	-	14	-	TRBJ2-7	TGCGCCAGCAGCTTGGCCATCGGCTCCTACGAGCAGTACTTC	CASSLAIGSYEQYF
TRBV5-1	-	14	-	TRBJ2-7	TGCGCCAGCAGCCTCCCTAGGGGCCCCTACGAGCAGTACTTC	CASSLPRGPYEQYF
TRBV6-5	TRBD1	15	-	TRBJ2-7	TGTGCCAGCAGTTACGCCCTCACAGGGGGCCGCGAGCAGTACTTC	CASSYALTGGREQYF
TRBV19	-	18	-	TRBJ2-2	TGTGCCAGTAGTACGCCCCGGGGTCGACAGGGAGGCACCGGGGAGCTGTTTTTT	CASSTPRGRQGGTGELFF
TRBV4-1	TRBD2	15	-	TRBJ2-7	TGCGCCAGTTCTTCTACGGGACTAGCGGCTGGGGAGCAGTACTTC	CASSSTGLAAGEQYF
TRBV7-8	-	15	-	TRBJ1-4	TGTGCCAGCAGCTTAGCCCCCCGGGGGGATGAAAAACTGTTTTTT	CASSLAPRGDEKLFF
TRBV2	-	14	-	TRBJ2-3	TGTGCCAGCAGTCCTCTGGAGGCAGCGGATACGCAGTATTTT	CASSPLEAADTQYF
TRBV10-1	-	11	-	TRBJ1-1	TGCGCCAGCAGTGTCGGACAGACGGCTTTCTTT	CASSVGQTAFF
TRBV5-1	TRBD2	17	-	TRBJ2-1	TGCGCCAGCAGCGAGCTAGCGGGGGGCCTCTCCTACAATGAGCAGTTCTTC	CASSELAGGLSYNEQFF
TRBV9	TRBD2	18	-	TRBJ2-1	TGTGCCAGCAGCTGGAGCGGGGGGGCCCCCAGCTCCTACAATGAGCAGTTCTTC	CASSWSGGAPSSYNEQFF
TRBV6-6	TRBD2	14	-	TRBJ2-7	TGTGCCAGCACCCACAGGGGACTAGCGCCCGAGCAGTACTTC	CASTHRGLAPEQYF
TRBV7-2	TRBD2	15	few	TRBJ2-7	TGTGCCAGCAGCGGCGGGGGTTCTGGGAGCTACGAGCAGTACTTC	CASSGGGSGSYEQYF
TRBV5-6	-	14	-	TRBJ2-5	TGTGCCAGCAGCTTCGGCGCAGGGTCGGAGACCCAGTACTTC	CASSFGAGSETQYF
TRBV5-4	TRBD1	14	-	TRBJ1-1	TGTGCCAGCAGCTTTGACAGGGACGACCCTGAAGCTTTCTTT	CASSFDRDDPEAFF
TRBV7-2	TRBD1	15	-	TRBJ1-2	TGTGCCAGCAGCTTAAGACAGGGGCCGGCCTATGGCTACACCTTC	CASSLRQGPAYGYTF
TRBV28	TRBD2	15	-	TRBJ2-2	TGTGCCAGCAGGGTAGGGACTAGCGGGACCGGGGAGCTGTTTTTT	CASRVGTSGTGELFF
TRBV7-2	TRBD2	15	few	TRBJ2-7	TGTGCCAGCAGCTTAGGACTAGCGGTATCCTACGAGCAGTACTTC	CASSLGLAVSYEQYF
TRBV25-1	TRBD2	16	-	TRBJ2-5	TGTGCCAGCAGTGGACCGGGAGGGACCTTCCAAGAGACCCAGTACTTC	CASSGPGGTFQETQYF
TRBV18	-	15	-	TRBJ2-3	TGTGCCAGCTCACCACCAGGCAGGGGTTTGGATACGCAGTATTTT	CASSPPGRGLDTQYF
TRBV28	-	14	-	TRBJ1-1	TGTGCCAGCAGTCCCACAGGGCTGAACACTGAAGCTTTCTTT	CASSPTGLNTEAFF
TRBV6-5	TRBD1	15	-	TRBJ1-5	TGTGCCAGCAGTGGGACCGGGACAGGTAATCAGCCCCAGCATTTT	CASSGTGTGNQPQHF
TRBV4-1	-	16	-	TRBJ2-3	TGCGCCAGCAAATACGGCGACTACTCTAGCACAGATACGCAGTATTTT	CASKYGDYSSTDTQYF
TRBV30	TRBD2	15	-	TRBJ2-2	TGTGCCTGGAGGTCGGGACTAACAAACACCGGGGAGCTGTTTTTT	CAWRSGLTNTGELFF
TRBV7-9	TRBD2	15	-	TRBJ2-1	TGTGCCAGCAGCCCAGCGGGGAGCTCCTACAATGAGCAGTTCTTC	CASSPAGSSYNEQFF
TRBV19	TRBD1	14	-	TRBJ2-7	TGTGCCAGTAGCACAGGGGGCGCGGGCTACGAGCAGTACTTC	CASSTGGAGYEQYF
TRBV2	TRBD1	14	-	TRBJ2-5	TGTGCCAGCACCCGGGACAGGACACAAGAGACCCAGTACTTC	CASTRDRTQETQYF
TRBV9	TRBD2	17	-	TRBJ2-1	TGTGCCAGCAACCTGGGACTAGCGGGGGGGTCCTACAATGAGCAGTTCTTC	CASNLGLAGGSYNEQFF
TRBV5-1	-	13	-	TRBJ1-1	TGCGCCAGCAGCTTGGAACTGGGCTGGGTTACTTTCTTT	CASSLELGWVTFF
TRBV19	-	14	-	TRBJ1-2	TGTGCCAGTAGCAGGCCCGGGGGGAGCTATGGCTACACCTTC	CASSRPGGSYGYTF